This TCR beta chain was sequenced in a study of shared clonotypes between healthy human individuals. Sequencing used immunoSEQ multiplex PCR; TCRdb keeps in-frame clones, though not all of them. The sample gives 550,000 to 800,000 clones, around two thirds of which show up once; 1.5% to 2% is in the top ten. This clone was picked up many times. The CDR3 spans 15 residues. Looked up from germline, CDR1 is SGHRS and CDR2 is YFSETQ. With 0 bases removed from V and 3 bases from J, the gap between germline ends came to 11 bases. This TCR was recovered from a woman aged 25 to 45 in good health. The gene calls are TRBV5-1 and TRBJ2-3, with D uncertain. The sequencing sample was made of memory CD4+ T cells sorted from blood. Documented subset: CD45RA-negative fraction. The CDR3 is CASSLDGGWTDTQYF. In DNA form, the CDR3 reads TGCGCCAGCAGCTTGGATGGCGGATGGACAGATACGCAGTATTTT.